Sequencing of this T cell receptor (beta chain) was carried out in a study of CD8 T cells in ankylosing spondylitis listed by TCRdb under 2017. Background on the whole study: The study profiled T cell receptor beta repertoires in healthy donors and ankylosing spondylitis patients to find disease-linked TCR variants. In total, the full study cohort was made up of 108 healthy donors and 25 to 30 ankylosing spondylitis patients. Peripheral blood was sampled, and synovial fluid was also collected from ankylosing spondylitis patients.

What the authors observed across the whole study: The disease-linked clones showed a CD8+ phenotype and occurred at relatively low frequencies in peripheral blood. A TCR beta motif of seven or eight highly homologous amino acid variants appeared characteristic of blood from ankylosing spondylitis patients. Some of the motif variants had been reported before in the synovial fluid and blood of reactive arthritis patients, a finding that suggests common disease-initiation mechanisms. The disease-linked clones were reported to be significantly enriched in matched synovial fluid samples from ankylosing spondylitis patients.

This clonotype has at least ten counts. No cognate antigen has been identified for it. No base qualities exist here, and no much larger clone lies one base off it. For CDR1 and CDR2, the germline V gene lists SGHRS and YFSETQ. Taken from cysteine to phenylalanine, the CDR3 has 13 residues. CDR3 DNA is the only sequence kept; it has 39 bases, read in frame from the first base. For this chain, trimming is 4 bases at the V end and 5 bases at the J end, and the number of junction bases without a gene match is 3. The reads were generated on an Illumina HiSeq 2500. Quantitative 5'-RACE with molecular barcodes was the method used to prepare the TCR beta libraries. The source study handled its data this way. Disease-linked TCR variants were identified with a new computational method built on a probabilistic model of VDJ rearrangement. In-frame beta chains were kept once TCRdb had trimmed the public reads at Q25 with fastp and called clones with MiXCR. Entries are consolidated by CDR3 protein sequence, retaining the most common genes and DNA. TCRdb assigned the V and J calls; the authors' analysis was not used. Counted in this sample were about 160,000 distinct CDR3 sequences; about 16% of them appeared once. Over 7% of the sample is taken by the ten largest.

This chain joins TRBV5-1 to TRBJ2-1, with TRBD1 matching 7 junction bases. The clonotype originates from a male donor with ankylosing spondylitis or in good health (not recorded which). Sequencing input: blood, either unsorted or a sorted T cell fraction (not recorded which). Here the CDR3 is given as CASSVGTDNEQFF. The nucleotides read TGCGCCAGCAGCGTCGGGACAGACAATGAGCAGTTCTTC.